Below, 10 T cell receptor beta chains from the same sample are listed, as sequenced in a study of CD8+CD57+ T cells in acquired aplastic anemia (dated by TCRdb to about 2018). These reads were obtained on an Illumina HiSeq 2000. Genomic DNA was used as template for profiling of TCR beta VDJ combinations and CDR3 sequences. TCRdb reanalyzed the raw reads on its own, using fastp at Q25 for trimming and MiXCR for clone calling, and kept in-frame beta chains. Here each entry gathers all rows of one CDR3 protein and keeps the most common genes and DNA. This sample holds around 200,000 distinct CDR3 sequences; approximately 57% were observed only once. Roughly 29% of the sample rests with the top ten. Sequencing was carried out using sorted CD4+, CD8+, or CD8+CD57+ T cells (not recorded which) from PBMCs. These receptor sequences come from a human donor in good health.

This clonotype was observed at least ten times. The CDR3 spells CASSPPPEQFF. The CDR3 nucleotides read TGTGCCAGCTCACCCCCCCCCGAGCAGTTCTTC. The V gene is TRBV18, the J gene TRBJ2-1; no reliable D call. CDR1 is KGHSH, CDR2 LQKENI, per germline. The CDR3 covers 11 residues. V lost 3 bases, J lost 10 bases, and 7 bases lay in between.

This clonotype was recorded at least ten times. The J gene is TRBJ2-2, the V gene TRBV9; 8 bases are shared with TRBD2. CDR1 is SGDLS, CDR2 YYNGEE, per germline. The CDR3 contains 16 residues. The V gene end was trimmed by 4 bases and the J gene end by 2 bases; junction bases not matched to a gene: 7. In DNA form, the CDR3 reads TGTGCCAGCAGCCCCCCGGGAGGGCCAAACACCGGGGAGCTGTTTTTT. The encoded protein is CASSPPGGPNTGELFF.

This sequence joins TRBV10-3 and TRBJ2-1; the D gene could be TRBD1 or TRBD2 (6 bases each). Trimming pared 4 bases from V and 0 bases from J, leaving 22 bases between. This CDR3 comprises 19 residues. Germline CDR1 reads ENHRY; CDR2 reads SYGVKD. In DNA form, the CDR3 reads TGTGCCATCAGTGGAGAAGGGGGGCGAAGGGTGAGCTCCTACAATGAGCAGTTCTTC. Protein product: CAISGEGGRRVSSYNEQFF.

This clonotype was detected ten times or more. The CDR3 here is CASSVVGGFLNTEAFF. CDR3 bases: TGTGCCAGCAGCGTAGTAGGGGGCTTCCTGAACACTGAAGCTTTCTTT. The J gene is TRBJ1-1, the V gene TRBV9, with 7 bases matching TRBD1. Per germline, CDR1 SGDLS and CDR2 YYNGEE. V was clipped by 0 bases and J by 0 bases; unmatched bases: 5. There are 16 residues in the CDR3.

This clonotype was counted at least ten times. This sequence joins TRBV20-1 and TRBJ2-1; D perhaps matches TRBD2 (7 bases). The germline V gene has CDR1 DFQATT and CDR2 SNEGSKA (reference sequence). CDR3 length: 15 amino acids. Trimming took off 1 base at V and 6 bases at J, with 16 bases between the two ends. For the CDR3, the DNA is TGCAGTGCTAGAGCTAGGGGGACTATTGGCAATGAGCAGTTCTTC. The encoded protein is CSARARGTIGNEQFF.

The chain links TRBV15 to TRBJ2-7; D may match TRBD1 or TRBD2 (6 bases each). The CDR3 spans 16 residues. The V end was cut by 3 bases, the J end by 2 bases, with 17 bases between. The germline CDR1 and CDR2 sequences are LNHNV and YYDKDF (reference sequence). CDR3 amino acids: CATSRNGGGNAYEQYF. The DNA for the CDR3 is TGTGCCACCAGCAGGAATGGGGGCGGGAACGCCTACGAGCAGTACTTC.

V is TRBV7-9 and J is TRBJ2-3; weak D call: TRBD2 (6 bases). The V end was cut by 1 base, the J end by 0 bases, with 14 bases between. The CDR3 loop spans 17 amino acids. Germline V gene lookup returns CDR1 SEHNR and CDR2 FQNEAQ (reference sequence). The CDR3 reads CASSLGEAGPSTDTQYF. In nucleotides, the CDR3 is TGTGCCAGCAGCTTAGGGGAGGCGGGCCCCAGCACAGATACGCAGTATTTT.

V is TRBV20-1 and J is TRBJ1-1, with 7 bases identical to TRBD1. Germline trimming cut 6 bases from V and 4 bases from J; bases unmatched to any gene: 11. The CDR3 extends over 14 amino acids. Germline values: CDR1 DFQATT, CDR2 SNEGSKA (reference sequence). The DNA of the CDR3 is TGCAGTGCCGACAGGGACTCTACGGGCACTGAAGCTTTCTTT. It is translated as CSADRDSTGTEAFF.

The chain has TRBV7-9 and TRBJ1-1; D ambiguous. The CDR3 is 13 residues long. Looked up from germline, CDR1 is SEHNR and CDR2 is FQNEAQ (reference sequence). V lost 9 bases and J 0 bases, leaving 11 bases between the germline ends. CDR3 amino acids: CASDGSLNTEAFF. CDR3 bases: TGTGCCAGTGACGGAAGCTTGAACACTGAAGCTTTCTTT.

The CDR3 spells CASNPLGLGKAFF. Written as DNA, the CDR3 is TGTGCCAGCAACCCCCTCGGGTTAGGGAAAGCTTTCTTT. This rearrangement joins TRBV12-3 or TRBV12-4 to TRBJ1-1; D gene uncertain. V was pared by 7 bases and J by 9 bases, with 18 bases between. The CDR3 consists of 13 residues.